A selection of T cell receptor beta chains follows, all from one sample in a study of T cell responses to AZD1222 COVID-19 vaccine. The protocol was immunoSEQ multiplex PCR, while the TCRdb copy is restricted to in-frame clones and leaves out a portion. This sample has over 150,000 clones, with around 85% found just once. Specimen: peripheral blood, collected on day 0 of MenACWY control vaccination. The receptors derive from an adult in good health. Both conserved end residues are part of each CDR3. Fields, in order: clone size, V gene, D gene, J gene, CDR3 length, CDR3 protein, CDR3 DNA. The D gene is left open where the match is weak. Expanded clones get a size class; other rows say once, few or many, or leave the size out.

>.|TRBV7-8|TRBD2|TRBJ2-1|18
CASSLASIRGEGYNEQFF
TGTGCCAGCAGCTTAGCTTCGATACGGGGGGAGGGCTACAATGAGCAGTTCTTC
>.|TRBV21-1|.|TRBJ1-2|16
CASSKGGQGKPYGYTF
TGTGCCAGCAGCAAAGGCGGACAGGGGAAACCCTATGGCTACACCTTC
>.|TRBV29-1|TRBD1|TRBJ2-7|12
CSGRDSSYEQYF
TGCAGCGGCCGGGACAGCTCCTACGAGCAGTACTTC
>.|TRBV5-1|.|TRBJ2-5|15
CASSLEGGQIKTQYF
TGCGCCAGCAGCTTGGAGGGCGGACAGATTAAAACCCAGTACTTC
>.|TRBV28|.|TRBJ1-5|12
CASSFVGQPQHF
TGTGCCAGCAGTTTTGTTGGCCAGCCCCAGCATTTT
>.|TRBV5-4|.|TRBJ2-1|17
CASSFYKGVDGYNEQFF
TGTGCCAGCAGCTTCTACAAAGGGGTGGACGGCTACAATGAGCAGTTCTTC
>.|TRBV4-1|.|TRBJ1-2|12
CASSQEVFGYTF
TGCGCCAGCAGCCAAGAGGTATTTGGCTACACCTTC
>.|TRBV4-3|TRBD2|TRBJ2-1|20
CASSQEVPSGWTSSYNEQFF
TGCGCCAGCAGCCAAGAGGTTCCTAGCGGATGGACAAGCTCCTACAATGAGCAGTTCTTC
>.|TRBV28|TRBD1|TRBJ1-5|14
CASRPGQGHQPQHF
TGTGCCAGCAGACCAGGACAGGGGCATCAGCCCCAGCATTTT
>.|TRBV19|TRBD1|TRBJ1-2|15
CASSGVDRGDYGYTF
TGTGCCAGTAGTGGGGTGGACAGGGGAGACTATGGCTACACCTTC
>.|TRBV28|.|TRBJ1-3|14
CASSFRGTGNTIYF
TGTGCCAGCAGTTTTCGGGGAACTGGAAACACTATATATTTT
>.|TRBV7-9|.|TRBJ1-1|14
CASSLDRVNTEAFF
TGTGCCAGCAGCTTAGACAGGGTAAACACTGAAGCTTTCTTT
>.|TRBV5-1|.|TRBJ1-2|12
CASSSLSNGYTF
TGCGCCAGCAGCTCCCTCTCGAATGGCTACACCTTC
>.|TRBV29-1|TRBD1|TRBJ2-7|13
CSAMRQGPYEQYF
TGCAGCGCAATGCGACAGGGCCCCTACGAGCAGTACTTC
>few|TRBV7-8|.|TRBJ1-4|17
CASSLSRVLSTNEKLFF
TGTGCCAGCAGCTTAAGTAGGGTATTATCAACTAATGAAAAACTGTTTTTT
>.|TRBV27|.|TRBJ1-5|13
CASSSPPLGPQHF
TGTGCCAGCAGTTCCCCGCCATTGGGGCCCCAGCATTTT